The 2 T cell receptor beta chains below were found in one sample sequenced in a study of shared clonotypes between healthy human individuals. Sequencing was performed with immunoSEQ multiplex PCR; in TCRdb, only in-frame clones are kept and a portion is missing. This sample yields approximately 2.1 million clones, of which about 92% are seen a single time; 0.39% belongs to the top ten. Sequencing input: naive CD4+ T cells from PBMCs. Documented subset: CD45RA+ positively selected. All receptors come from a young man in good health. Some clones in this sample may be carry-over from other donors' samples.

The CDR3 is CASSLGQENEKLFF. For the CDR3, the DNA is TGCGCCAGCAGCTTGGGACAGGAGAATGAAAAACTGTTTTTT. The J gene is TRBJ1-4, the V gene TRBV5-1, with a weak D call TRBD1 (6 bases). CDR3 length: 14 amino acids. The germline V and J ends were trimmed by 0 bases and 5 bases, with 8 bases remaining between them. The germline V gene encodes CDR1 SGHRS and CDR2 YFSETQ.

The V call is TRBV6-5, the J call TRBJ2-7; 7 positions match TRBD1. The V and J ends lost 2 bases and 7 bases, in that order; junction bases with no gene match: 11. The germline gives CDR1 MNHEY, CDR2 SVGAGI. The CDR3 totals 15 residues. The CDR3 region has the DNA TGTGCCAGCAGTTACAGCCTCCCGACAGGGCGGGAGCAGTACTTC. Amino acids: CASSYSLPTGREQYF.